This T cell receptor beta chain originates from a study of cytomegalovirus exposure and HLA in healthy donors. Healthy individuals who donated bone marrow served as the donors. In the PCR, 60 Vbeta and 13 Jbeta primers were used. Using immunoSEQ multiplex PCR, the repertoire was profiled, and TCRdb retains in-frame clones only, with some absent. This table has 150,000 to 200,000 clones, over 75% appearing once. The germline V gene has CDR1 SEHNR and CDR2 FQNEAQ (reference sequence). V was cut by 2 bases and J by 8 bases, with 10 bases left in between. The CDR3 totals 14 residues. This chain connects TRBV7-9 to TRBJ1-6, with D possibly TRBD1 on 6 matching bases. Material for sequencing was PBMCs. This sequence originates from a woman aged 18-29 years in good health and CMV-seronegative. For the CDR3, the DNA is TGTGCCAGCAGCTTAAGACAGGTCGATTCACCCCTCCACTTT. Protein: CASSLRQVDSPLHF. The complete variable domain, with remaining parts taken from reference TRBV7-9 and TRBJ1-6, reads DTGVSQNPRHKITKRGQNVTFRCDPISEHNRLYWYRQTLGQGPEFLTYFQNEAQLEKSRLLSDRFSAERPKGSFSTLEIQRTEQGDSAMYLCASSLRQVDSPLHFGNGTRLTVT.